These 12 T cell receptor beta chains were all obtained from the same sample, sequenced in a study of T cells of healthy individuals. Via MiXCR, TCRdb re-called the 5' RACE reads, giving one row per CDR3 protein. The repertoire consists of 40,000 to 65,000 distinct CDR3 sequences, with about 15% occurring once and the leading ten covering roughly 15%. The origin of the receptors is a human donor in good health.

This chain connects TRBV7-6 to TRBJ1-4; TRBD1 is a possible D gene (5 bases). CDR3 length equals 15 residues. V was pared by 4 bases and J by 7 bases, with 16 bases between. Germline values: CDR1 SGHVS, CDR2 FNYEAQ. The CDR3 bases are TGTGCCAGCAGCTCTGAACGGGGACGGGGTGAAAAACTGTTTTTT. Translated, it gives CASSSERGRGEKLFF.

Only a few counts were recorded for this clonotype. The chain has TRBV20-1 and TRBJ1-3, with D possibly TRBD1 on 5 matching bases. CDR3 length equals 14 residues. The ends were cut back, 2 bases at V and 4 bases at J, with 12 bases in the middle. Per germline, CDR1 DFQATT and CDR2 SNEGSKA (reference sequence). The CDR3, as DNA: TGCAGTGCTAGACGAGACAGAGCCGGAAACACCATATATTTT. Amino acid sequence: CSARRDRAGNTIYF.

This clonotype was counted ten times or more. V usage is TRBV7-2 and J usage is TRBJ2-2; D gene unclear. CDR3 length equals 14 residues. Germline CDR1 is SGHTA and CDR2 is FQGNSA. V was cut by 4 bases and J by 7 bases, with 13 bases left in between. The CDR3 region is CASSSLDWGGELFF. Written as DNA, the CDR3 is TGTGCCAGCAGCTCTCTCGACTGGGGCGGGGAGCTGTTTTTT.

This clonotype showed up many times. The CDR3 DNA sequence: TGTGCCAGCAGCCAAGATGCCGGGACTAGCGGGAGGGATGGAGATACGCAGTATTTT. Its translation: CASSQDAGTSGRDGDTQYF. V and J are TRBV14 and TRBJ2-3; 16 positions agree with TRBD2. J gave up 5 bases and V 0 bases, and 8 bases lay outside the gene matches. The germline V gene has CDR1 SGHDN and CDR2 FVKESK. This CDR3 is 19 amino acids long.

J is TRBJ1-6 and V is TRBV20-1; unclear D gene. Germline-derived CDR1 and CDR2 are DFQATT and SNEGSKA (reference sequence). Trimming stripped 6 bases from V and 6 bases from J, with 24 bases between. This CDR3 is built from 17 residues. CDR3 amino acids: CSAPTGFTIGSNSPLHF. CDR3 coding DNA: TGCAGTGCGCCCACCGGTTTCACTATAGGAAGTAATTCACCCCTCCACTTT.

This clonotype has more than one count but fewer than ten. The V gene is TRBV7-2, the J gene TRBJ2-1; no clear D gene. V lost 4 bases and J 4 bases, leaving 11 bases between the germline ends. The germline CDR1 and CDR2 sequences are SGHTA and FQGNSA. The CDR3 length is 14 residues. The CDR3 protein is CASSSAAIYNEQFF. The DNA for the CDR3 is TGTGCCAGCAGCTCAGCCGCGATATACAATGAGCAGTTCTTC.

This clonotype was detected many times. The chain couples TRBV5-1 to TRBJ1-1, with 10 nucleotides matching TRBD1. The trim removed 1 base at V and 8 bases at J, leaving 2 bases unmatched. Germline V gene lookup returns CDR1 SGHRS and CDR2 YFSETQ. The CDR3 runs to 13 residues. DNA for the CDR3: TGCGCCAGCAGCTTGCGACAGGGGGCGGAAGCTTTCTTT. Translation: CASSLRQGAEAFF.

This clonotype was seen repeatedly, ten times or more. In nucleotides, the CDR3 is TGTGCCAGCAGCTGGATAAGACAGACGAGGAACACTGAAGCTTTCTTT. Encoded protein: CASSWIRQTRNTEAFF. V is TRBV7-3 and J is TRBJ1-1, with D perhaps TRBD1 (5 bases). Deletions cut 4 bases from V and 1 base from J, with 16 bases between. This CDR3 is 16 amino acids long. Germline V gives CDR1 SGHTA, CDR2 FQGTGA. Combining the CDR3 with reference TRBV7-3 and TRBJ1-1 gives the whole variable domain GAGVSQTPSNKVTEKGKYVELRCDPISGHTALYWYRQSLGQGPEFLIYFQGTGAADDSGLPNDRFFAVRPEGSVSTLKIQRTERGDSAVYLCASSWIRQTRNTEAFFGQGTRLTVV.

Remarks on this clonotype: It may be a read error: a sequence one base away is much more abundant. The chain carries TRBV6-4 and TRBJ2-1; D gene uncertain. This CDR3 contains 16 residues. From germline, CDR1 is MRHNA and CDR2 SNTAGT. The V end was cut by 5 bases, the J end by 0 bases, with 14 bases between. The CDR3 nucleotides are TGTGCCAGCAGTTACCACGACCGACACTCCTACAATGAGCAGTTCTTC. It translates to CASSYHDRHSYNEQFF.

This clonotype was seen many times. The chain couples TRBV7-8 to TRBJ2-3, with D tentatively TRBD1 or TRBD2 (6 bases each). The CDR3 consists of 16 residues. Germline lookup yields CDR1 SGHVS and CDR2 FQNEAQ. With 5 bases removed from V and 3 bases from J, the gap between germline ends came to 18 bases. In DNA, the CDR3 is TGTGCCAGCAGCCGCGTACAGGGACTCGGGACAGATACGCAGTATTTT. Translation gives CASSRVQGLGTDTQYF. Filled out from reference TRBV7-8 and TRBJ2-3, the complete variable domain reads GAGVSQSPRYKVAKRGQDVALRCDPISGHVSLFWYQQALGQGPEFLTYFQNEAQLDKSGLPSDRFFAERPEGSVSTLKIQRTQQEDSAVYLCASSRVQGLGTDTQYFGPGTRLTVL.

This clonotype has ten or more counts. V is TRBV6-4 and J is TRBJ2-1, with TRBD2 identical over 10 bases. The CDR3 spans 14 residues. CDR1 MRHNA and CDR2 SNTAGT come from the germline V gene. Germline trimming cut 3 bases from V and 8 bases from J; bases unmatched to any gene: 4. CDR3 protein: CASSEAGGPDEQFF. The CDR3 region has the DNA TGTGCCAGCAGTGAAGCGGGAGGGCCGGATGAGCAGTTCTTC.

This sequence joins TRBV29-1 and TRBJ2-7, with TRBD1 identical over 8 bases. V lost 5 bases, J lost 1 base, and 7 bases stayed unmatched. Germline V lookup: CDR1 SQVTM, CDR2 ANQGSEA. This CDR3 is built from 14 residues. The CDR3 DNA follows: TGCAGCGTTTTCGGACAGGGAGCGTCCTACGAGCAGTACTTC. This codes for CSVFGQGASYEQYF.